One TCR beta chain is described in this entry. TCRdb re-analysed the 5' RACE reads in MiXCR, keeping a single row per CDR3 protein. The table shows 100,000 to 150,000 distinct CDR3 sequences, with 8% to 10% occurring only once. This sample was taken from a study of T cells after yellow fever vaccination. The sequencing here drew on CD8+ T cells sorted from PBMCs, taken on the day of the yellow fever booster vaccination. The source of this sequence is a man between 18 and 29 years old who received the YFV17D yellow fever vaccine.

Written as DNA, the CDR3 is TGTGCCAGCAGCTTAGTGAGGACGGACACAGATACGCAGTATTTT. Translated, it gives CASSLVRTDTDTQYF. The J gene is TRBJ2-3, the V gene TRBV7-9; D is ambiguous. The CDR3 contains 15 residues. CDR1 is SEHNR, CDR2 FQNEAQ, per germline (reference sequence). Trimming stripped 1 base from V and 2 bases from J, with 10 bases between.